This T cell receptor (beta chain) was sequenced during a study of T cell responses to AZD1222 COVID-19 vaccine. Study-level points and caveats: At baseline, just six AZD1222 recipients tested seropositive. Without day 14 samples, only post-peak T cell repertoires were studied. In the spike-specific TCR repertoire, nearly half reportedly target unmutated variant regions.

Looked up from germline, CDR1 is SGHVS and CDR2 is FNYEAQ. This CDR3 region has 18 residues. J lost 3 bases, V lost 2 bases, and 15 bases had no gene match. Only in-frame clones appear in the TCRdb table, and some are missing; sequencing was by immunoSEQ multiplex PCR. Of fewer than 150,000 clones listed, 90% were seen once; the top ten hold roughly 3.1%. Turning to this clone: As yet, its antigen is unknown.

The chain recombines TRBV7-6 with TRBJ2-7, with 8 nucleotides matching TRBD2. The clonotype comes from an adult in good health. The starting material was peripheral blood, obtained on day 0 of AZD1222 vaccination. The CDR3 nucleotides read TGTGCCAGCAGCTTAATTCGAGCGGGGGCCCCTCAAGTCTACGAGCAGTACTTC. Encoded protein: CASSLIRAGAPQVYEQYF.